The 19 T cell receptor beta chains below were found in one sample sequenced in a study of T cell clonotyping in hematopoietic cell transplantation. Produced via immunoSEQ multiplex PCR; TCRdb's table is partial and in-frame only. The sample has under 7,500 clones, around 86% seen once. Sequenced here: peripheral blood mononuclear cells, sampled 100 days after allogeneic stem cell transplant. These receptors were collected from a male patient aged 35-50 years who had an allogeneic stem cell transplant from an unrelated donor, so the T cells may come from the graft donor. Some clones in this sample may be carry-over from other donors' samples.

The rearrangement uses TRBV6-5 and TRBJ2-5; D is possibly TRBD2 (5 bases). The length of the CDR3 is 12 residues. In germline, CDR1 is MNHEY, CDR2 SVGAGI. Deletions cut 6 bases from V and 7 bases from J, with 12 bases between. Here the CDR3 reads CASRDSRPTQYF. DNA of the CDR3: TGTGCCAGCAGGGACTCCCGCCCGACCCAGTACTTC.

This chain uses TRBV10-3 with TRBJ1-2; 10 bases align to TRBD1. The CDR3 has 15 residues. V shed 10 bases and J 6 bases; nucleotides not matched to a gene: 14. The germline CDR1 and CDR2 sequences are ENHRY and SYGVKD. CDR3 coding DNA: TGTGCCACCGTGGGACAGGGGAAGGTCTGGGATGGCTACACCTTC. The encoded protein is CATVGQGKVWDGYTF.

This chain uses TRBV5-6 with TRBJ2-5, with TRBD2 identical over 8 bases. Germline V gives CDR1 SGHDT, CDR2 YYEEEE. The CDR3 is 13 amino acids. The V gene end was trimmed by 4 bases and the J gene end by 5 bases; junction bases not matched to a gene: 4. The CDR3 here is CASSPGGGETQYF. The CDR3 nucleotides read TGTGCCAGCAGCCCGGGGGGGGGCGAGACCCAGTACTTC.

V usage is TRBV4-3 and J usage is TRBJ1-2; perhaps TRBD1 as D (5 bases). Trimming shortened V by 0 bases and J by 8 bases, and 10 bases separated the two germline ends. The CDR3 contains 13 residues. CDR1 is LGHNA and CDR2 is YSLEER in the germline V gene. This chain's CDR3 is CASSQERGDGYTF. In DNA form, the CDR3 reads TGCGCCAGCAGCCAAGAGAGAGGGGACGGCTACACCTTC.

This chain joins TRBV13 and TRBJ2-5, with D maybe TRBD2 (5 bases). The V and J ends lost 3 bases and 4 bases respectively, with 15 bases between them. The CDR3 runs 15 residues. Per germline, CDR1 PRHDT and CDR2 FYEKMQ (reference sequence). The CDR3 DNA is TGTGCCAGCAGCTTTGGCGGGTATGCGGGAGAGACCCAGTACTTC. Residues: CASSFGGYAGETQYF.

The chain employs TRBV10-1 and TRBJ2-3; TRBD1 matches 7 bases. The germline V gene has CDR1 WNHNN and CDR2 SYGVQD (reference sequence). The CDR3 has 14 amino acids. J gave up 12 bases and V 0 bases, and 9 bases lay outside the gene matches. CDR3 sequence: CASSESGQTPNQYF. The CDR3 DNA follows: TGCGCCAGCAGTGAGTCGGGACAGACTCCTAATCAGTATTTT.

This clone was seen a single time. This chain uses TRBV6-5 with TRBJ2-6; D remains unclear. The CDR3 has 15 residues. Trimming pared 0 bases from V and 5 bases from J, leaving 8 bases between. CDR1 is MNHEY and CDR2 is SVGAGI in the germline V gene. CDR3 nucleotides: TGTGCCAGCAGTTACTCGGAAACTAGGGCCAACGTCCTGACTTTC. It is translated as CASSYSETRANVLTF.

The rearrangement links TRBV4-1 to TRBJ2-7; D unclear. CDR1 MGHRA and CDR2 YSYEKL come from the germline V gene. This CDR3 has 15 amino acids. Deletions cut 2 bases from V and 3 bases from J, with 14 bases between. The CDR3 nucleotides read TGCGCCAGCAGCCAAATGGGGTACCCCGGCTACGAGCAGTACTTC. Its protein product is CASSQMGYPGYEQYF.

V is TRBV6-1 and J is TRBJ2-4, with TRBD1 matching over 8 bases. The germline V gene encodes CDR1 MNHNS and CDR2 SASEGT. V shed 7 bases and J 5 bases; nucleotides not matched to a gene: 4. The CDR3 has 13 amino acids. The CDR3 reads CASIRGRENIQYF. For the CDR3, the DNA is TGTGCCAGCATCAGGGGGCGCGAAAACATTCAGTACTTC.

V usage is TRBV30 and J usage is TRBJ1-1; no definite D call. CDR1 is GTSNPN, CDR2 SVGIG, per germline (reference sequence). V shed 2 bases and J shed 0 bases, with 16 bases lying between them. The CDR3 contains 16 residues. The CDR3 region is CAWSTPPVVLNTEAFF. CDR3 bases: TGTGCCTGGAGTACCCCCCCGGTGGTGTTGAACACTGAAGCTTTCTTT. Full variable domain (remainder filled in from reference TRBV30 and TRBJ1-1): SQTIHQWPATLVQPVGSPLSLECTVEGTSNPNLYWYRQAAGRGLQLLFYSVGIGQISSEVPQNLSASRPQDRQFILSSKKLLLSDSGFYLCAWSTPPVVLNTEAFFGQGTRLTVV.

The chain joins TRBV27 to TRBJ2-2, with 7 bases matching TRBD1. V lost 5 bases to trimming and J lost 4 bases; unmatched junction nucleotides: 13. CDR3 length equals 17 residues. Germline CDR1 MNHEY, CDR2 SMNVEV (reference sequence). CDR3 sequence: CASSPTPDREITGELFF. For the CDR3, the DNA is TGTGCCAGCAGTCCCACCCCCGACAGGGAGATCACCGGGGAGCTGTTTTTT.

CDR3 sequence (DNA): TGTGCCAGCGGTCTTAACTATGGCTACACCTTC. Amino acids: CASGLNYGYTF. The J gene is TRBJ1-2, the V gene TRBV2; D is unresolved. CDR1 SNHLY and CDR2 FYNNEI come from the germline V gene. The V and J ends lost 8 bases and 1 base respectively, with 5 bases between them. The length of the CDR3 is 11 residues.

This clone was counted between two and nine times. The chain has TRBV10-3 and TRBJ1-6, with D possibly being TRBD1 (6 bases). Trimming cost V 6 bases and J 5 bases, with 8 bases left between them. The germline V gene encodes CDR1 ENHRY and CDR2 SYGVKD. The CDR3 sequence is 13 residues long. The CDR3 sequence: CAIRRTDNSPLHF. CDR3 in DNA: TGTGCCATCAGGAGGACAGATAATTCACCCCTCCACTTT.

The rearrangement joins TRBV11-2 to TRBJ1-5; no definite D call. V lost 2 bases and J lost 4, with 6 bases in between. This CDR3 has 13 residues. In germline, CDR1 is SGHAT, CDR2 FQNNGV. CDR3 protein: CASSLSENQPQHF. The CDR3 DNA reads TGTGCCAGCAGCTTATCTGAAAATCAGCCCCAGCATTTT. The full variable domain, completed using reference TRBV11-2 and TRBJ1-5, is EAGVAQSPRYKIIEKRQSVAFWCNPISGHATLYWYQQILGQGPKLLIQFQNNGVVDDSQLPKDRFSAERLKGVDSTLKIQPAKLEDSAVYLCASSLSENQPQHFGDGTRLSIL.

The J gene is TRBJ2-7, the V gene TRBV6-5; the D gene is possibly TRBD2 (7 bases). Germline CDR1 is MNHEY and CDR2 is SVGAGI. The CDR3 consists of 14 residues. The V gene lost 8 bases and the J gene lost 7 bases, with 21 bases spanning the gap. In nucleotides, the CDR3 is TGTGCCAGCTCCGGGGGGCTCTACTACGGGGAGCAGTACTTC. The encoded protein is CASSGGLYYGEQYF.

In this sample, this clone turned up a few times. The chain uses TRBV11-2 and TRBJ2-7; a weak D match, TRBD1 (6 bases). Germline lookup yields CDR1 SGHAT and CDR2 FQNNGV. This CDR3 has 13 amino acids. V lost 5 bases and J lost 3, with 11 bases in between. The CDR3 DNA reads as TGTGCCAGCAGCCCAGGACAGAACTACGAGCAGTACTTC. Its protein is CASSPGQNYEQYF.

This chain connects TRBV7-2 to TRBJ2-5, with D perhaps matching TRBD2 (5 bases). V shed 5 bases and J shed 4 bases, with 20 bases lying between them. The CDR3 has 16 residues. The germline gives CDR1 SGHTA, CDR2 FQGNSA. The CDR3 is CASSTNPGLGGETQYF. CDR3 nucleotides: TGTGCCAGCAGCACCAACCCCGGACTGGGCGGAGAGACCCAGTACTTC.

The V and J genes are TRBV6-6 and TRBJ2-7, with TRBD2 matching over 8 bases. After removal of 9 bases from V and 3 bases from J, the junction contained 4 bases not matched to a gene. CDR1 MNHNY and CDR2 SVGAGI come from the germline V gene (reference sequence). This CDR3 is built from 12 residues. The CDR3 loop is CASKAGDYEQYF. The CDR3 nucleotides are TGTGCCAGTAAAGCGGGAGACTACGAGCAGTACTTC.

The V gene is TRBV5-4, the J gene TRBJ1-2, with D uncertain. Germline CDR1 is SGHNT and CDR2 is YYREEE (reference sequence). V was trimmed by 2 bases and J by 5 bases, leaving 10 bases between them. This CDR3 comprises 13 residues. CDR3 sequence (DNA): TGTGCCAGCAGCTTTGACGGGGATTATGGCTACACCTTC. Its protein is CASSFDGDYGYTF.